These 14 T cell receptor beta chains originate from one sample sequenced in a study of cytomegalovirus exposure and HLA in healthy donors. PCR amplification relied on 60 Vbeta primers (plus 13 Jbeta primers). Measured with immunoSEQ multiplex PCR; TCRdb has only the in-frame clones, and not every one. The sample shows approximately 100,000 clones, around 80% of them seen only once. Material for sequencing was PBMCs. The source of these receptors is a woman between 18 and 29 years old in good health and CMV-seronegative.

The chain employs TRBV9 and TRBJ2-2, with 9 bases fitting TRBD1. The CDR3 covers 18 residues. CDR1 and CDR2 (germline): SGDLS, YYNGEE. V gave up 3 bases and J gave up 1 base; unmatched junction bases: 10. CDR3 nucleotide sequence: TGTGCCAGCAGCGACCCCACAGGGGGCACATTGAACACCGGGGAGCTGTTTTTT. Its protein product is CASSDPTGGTLNTGELFF.

The V gene is TRBV21-1, the J gene TRBJ2-7; no DNA check was done on the table's D call, TRBD1. TRBV21-1 is assigned pseudogene status. The CDR3 covers 17 residues. CDR3 coding DNA: TGTGCCAGCAGCATCGGGGGACAGGGTGGCCGCTCCTACGAGCAGTACTTC. This encodes CASSIGGQGGRSYEQYF.

This sequence joins TRBV9 and TRBJ2-5; 7 bases align to TRBD1. CDR1 is SGDLS and CDR2 is YYNGEE in the germline V gene. The CDR3 spans 15 residues. V lost 2 bases and J lost 0; bases outside the gene matches: 4. CDR3 DNA: TGTGCCAGCAGCGTGGGGGACAGAGACCAAGAGACCCAGTACTTC. This gives the protein CASSVGDRDQETQYF.

This chain links TRBV11-2 with TRBJ1-6; TRBD1 aligns across 7 bases. Germline assignment: CDR1 SGHAT and CDR2 FQNNGV. The CDR3 contains 14 residues. V lost 4 bases and J lost 7; bases outside the gene matches: 4. The CDR3 bases are TGTGCCAGCAGCTCCGGGACAGCCAATTCACCCCTCCACTTT. Translating it yields CASSSGTANSPLHF.

The V call is TRBV30, the J call TRBJ1-1; tentatively, D is TRBD1 (5 bases). This CDR3 is built from 14 residues. Trimming took off 3 bases at V and 1 base at J, with 12 bases between the two ends. The germline V gene encodes CDR1 GTSNPN and CDR2 SVGIG (reference sequence). The CDR3 protein is CAWSIGRANTEAFF. CDR3 DNA: TGTGCCTGGAGCATAGGCAGGGCGAACACTGAAGCTTTCTTT. Using reference TRBV30 and TRBJ1-1 for the parts outside the CDR3, the full variable domain is SQTIHQWPATLVQPVGSPLSLECTVEGTSNPNLYWYRQAAGRGLQLLFYSVGIGQISSEVPQNLSASRPQDRQFILSSKKLLLSDSGFYLCAWSIGRANTEAFFGQGTRLTVV.

This clone showed up just a few times. This chain joins TRBV6-5 and TRBJ2-7; no firm D call. Germline values: CDR1 MNHEY, CDR2 SVGAGI. CDR3 length equals 14 residues. Trimming left V 7 bases short and J 4 bases short, with 17 bases between. The DNA of the CDR3 is TGTGCCAGCACCTGGGCTGGCAGGCAATACGAGCAGTACTTC. This encodes CASTWAGRQYEQYF.

The CDR3 is CARSPLPKEAPAANEKLFF. In DNA, the CDR3 is TGTGCCAGAAGCCCCCTTCCCAAGGAGGCCCCAGCAGCTAATGAAAAACTGTTTTTT. J is TRBJ1-4 and V is TRBV5-3; D call uncertain. TRBV5-3 has ORF status, its function being uncertain. The V end lost 4 bases, the J end lost 3 bases, and 25 bases lay between the germline ends. CDR3 size: 19 residues.

This chain joins TRBV5-4 and TRBJ2-7; D is perhaps TRBD1 (6 bases). Trimming pared 3 bases from V and 7 bases from J, leaving 23 bases between. The CDR3 totals 16 residues. Germline V gives CDR1 SGHNT, CDR2 YYREEE (reference sequence). CDR3 loop: CASSSPGQGPLGEQYF. CDR3 nucleotides: TGTGCCAGCAGCTCACCGGGACAAGGACCCTTAGGAGAGCAGTACTTC.

CDR3 protein: CASSLPGLAGGEQFF. CDR3 coding DNA: TGTGCCAGCAGCTTACCGGGACTAGCGGGGGGAGAGCAGTTCTTC. The chain carries TRBV7-3 and TRBJ2-1, with 15 bases lining up with TRBD2. Germline lookup yields CDR1 SGHTA and CDR2 FQGTGA. The trim removed 2 bases at V and 10 bases at J, leaving 3 bases unmatched. The CDR3 length is 15 residues.

This chain links TRBV7-2 with TRBJ2-2; 9 bases are a match to TRBD2. This CDR3 is 16 amino acids long. In germline, CDR1 is SGHTA, CDR2 FQGNSA. J lost 6 bases, V lost 3 bases, and 8 bases had no gene match. The CDR3 DNA is TGTGCCAGCAGCTTTCAAATAGCGGGGGTCGCCGGGGAGCTGTTTTTT. It is translated as CASSFQIAGVAGELFF.

V gene TRBV25-1 combines with J gene TRBJ2-1; tentative D call: TRBD2 (5 bases). V dropped 2 bases and J dropped 1 base, with 12 bases sitting between them. The CDR3 consists of 16 residues. Germline CDR1 MGHDK, CDR2 SYGVNS. Written as DNA, the CDR3 is TGTGCCAGCAGTGAAGCAGCGGAGTTATCCTACAATGAGCAGTTCTTC. Its translation: CASSEAAELSYNEQFF.

The chain employs TRBV28 and TRBJ2-7; D possibly corresponds to TRBD1 (6 bases). Germline lookup yields CDR1 MDHEN and CDR2 SYDVKM. The ends were cut back, 6 bases at V and 6 bases at J, with 21 bases in the middle. This CDR3 is built from 15 residues. CDR3 region: CASRRAWSGVREQYF. The CDR3 nucleotides are TGTGCCAGCAGGCGCGCCTGGTCAGGGGTACGCGAGCAGTACTTC.

Comments on this clone: Its ends do not fully match the called genes, so a read error is possible. The chain combines TRBV7-9 with TRBJ2-3, with D possibly TRBD2 on 5 matching bases. The CDR3 is 12 residues long. Germline loops: CDR1 SEHNR, CDR2 FQNEAQ (reference sequence). The CDR3 nucleotides read TGTTCCAGCAGCCGAGGGTTGGATACGCAGTATTTT. Amino acids: CSSSRGLDTQYF.

The J gene is TRBJ1-6, the V gene TRBV2; 7 nucleotides agree with TRBD1. J lost 10 bases, V lost 3 bases, and 6 bases had no gene match. Germline V lookup: CDR1 SNHLY, CDR2 FYNNEI. The CDR3 extends over 14 amino acids. The CDR3 DNA follows: TGTGCCAGCAGTGATGGGACAGAGGTCTCACCCCTCCACTTT. Its translation: CASSDGTEVSPLHF.